These 5 T cell receptor beta chains share one sample of origin, sequenced in a study of cytomegalovirus exposure and HLA in healthy donors. Researchers ran the PCR with 60 Vbeta and 13 Jbeta primers. Only in-frame clones appear in the TCRdb table, and some are missing; sequencing was by immunoSEQ multiplex PCR. The sample includes 50,000 to 65,000 clones, roughly 75% of them seen just once. What was sequenced was PBMCs. The receptors come from a woman aged 35 to 49 in good health and CMV-seropositive.

This chain connects TRBV5-4 to TRBJ1-4, with D perhaps TRBD1 (5 bases). V gave up 4 bases and J gave up 8 bases, with 15 bases separating them. CDR1 SGHNT and CDR2 YYREEE come from the germline V gene (reference sequence). This CDR3 region has 14 residues. CDR3 sequence: CASSLETGDEKLFF. CDR3 coding DNA: TGTGCCAGCAGCCTGGAGACGGGGGACGAAAAACTGTTTTTT.

The chain uses TRBV7-9 and TRBJ1-1; maybe TRBD1 (6 bases). Trimming left V 8 bases short and J 0 bases short, with 7 bases between. The CDR3 consists of 12 residues. Germline V CDR1 and CDR2: SEHNR, FQNEAQ (reference sequence). CDR3 sequence (DNA): TGTGCCAGCGAGGGGGTGAACACTGAAGCTTTCTTT. Translated: CASEGVNTEAFF.

This clone is a singleton in its sample. The chain couples TRBV1 to TRBJ1-2. TRBV1 is a pseudogene segment. This CDR3 is built from 12 residues. The CDR3, as DNA: TGCACCAGCAGCCTCCCCGTGCGAGGCTACACCTTC. It encodes CTSSLPVRGYTF.

The chain joins TRBV9 to TRBJ2-2, with TRBD2 identical over 13 bases. The junction had 2 bases not matched to a gene; V was cut back by 2 bases and J by 1 base. Germline CDR1 and CDR2: SGDLS and YYNGEE. CDR3 length: 17 amino acids. The CDR3 sequence is CASSVGLAGVNTGELFF. For the CDR3, the DNA is TGTGCCAGCAGCGTTGGACTAGCGGGGGTGAACACCGGGGAGCTGTTTTTT.

This chain links TRBV2 with TRBJ2-6; perhaps TRBD2 as D (5 bases). Between the trimmed V and J ends, which lost 7 bases and 0 bases, there was a span of 7 bases. Germline-derived CDR1 and CDR2 are SNHLY and FYNNEI. This CDR3 spans 14 amino acids. This chain's CDR3 is CASTGNSGANVLTF. The CDR3 DNA reads as TGTGCCAGCACGGGGAACTCTGGGGCCAACGTCCTGACTTTC.